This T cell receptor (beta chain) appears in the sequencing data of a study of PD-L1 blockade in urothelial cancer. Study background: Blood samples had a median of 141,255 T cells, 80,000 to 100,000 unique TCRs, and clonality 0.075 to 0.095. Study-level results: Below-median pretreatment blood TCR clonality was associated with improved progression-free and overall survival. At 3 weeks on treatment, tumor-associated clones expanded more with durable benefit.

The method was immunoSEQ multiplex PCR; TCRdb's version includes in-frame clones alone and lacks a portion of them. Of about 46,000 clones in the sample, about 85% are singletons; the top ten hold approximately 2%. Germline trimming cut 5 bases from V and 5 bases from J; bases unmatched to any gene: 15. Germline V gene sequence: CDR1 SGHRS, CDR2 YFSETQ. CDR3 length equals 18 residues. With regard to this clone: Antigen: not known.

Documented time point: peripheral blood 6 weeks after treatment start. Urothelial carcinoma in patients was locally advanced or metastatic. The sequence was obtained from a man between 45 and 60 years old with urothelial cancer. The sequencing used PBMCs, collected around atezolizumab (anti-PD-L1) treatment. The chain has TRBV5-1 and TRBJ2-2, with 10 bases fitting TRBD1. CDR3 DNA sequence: TGCGCCAGCAGTTCCCGAGCGGGGACAGGGGCTTCGACCGGGGAGCTGTTTTTT. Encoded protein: CASSSRAGTGASTGELFF.